This T cell receptor beta chain was documented in a study of T-cell reconstitution after alpha-beta-depleted transplantation in children. Study-wide findings and caveats: Surviving recipient T cells and thymic progenitors produced the high day-60 TCRbeta diversity seen in some patients. The authors attributed T-cell counts and diversity one year after transplant mostly to newly produced T cells.

This CDR3 is built from 16 residues. Germline V gene sequence: CDR1 MGHRA, CDR2 YSYEKL. The J segment lost 1 base and the V segment lost 3 bases, leaving 9 bases of the junction unmatched. Preparation of the TCRbeta library involved a method that used unique molecular identifiers. One entry per CDR3 protein, called by TCRdb with MiXCR from the PCR reads. In the table there are some 200,000 distinct CDR3 sequences, roughly 6.5% of which are singletons. Note on this clonotype: Its antigen remains unidentified.

The TCR originated in a girl under three years old with combined immunodeficiency, due to receive a stem cell transplant. The sequencing used PBMCs, collected before TCRalphabeta/CD19-depleted stem cell transplant. V is TRBV4-1 and J is TRBJ2-7, with 7 bases matching TRBD1. CDR3 amino acids: CASSQDKTGISYEQYF. The CDR3, as DNA: TGCGCCAGCAGCCAGGACAAGACAGGGATATCCTACGAGCAGTACTTC.